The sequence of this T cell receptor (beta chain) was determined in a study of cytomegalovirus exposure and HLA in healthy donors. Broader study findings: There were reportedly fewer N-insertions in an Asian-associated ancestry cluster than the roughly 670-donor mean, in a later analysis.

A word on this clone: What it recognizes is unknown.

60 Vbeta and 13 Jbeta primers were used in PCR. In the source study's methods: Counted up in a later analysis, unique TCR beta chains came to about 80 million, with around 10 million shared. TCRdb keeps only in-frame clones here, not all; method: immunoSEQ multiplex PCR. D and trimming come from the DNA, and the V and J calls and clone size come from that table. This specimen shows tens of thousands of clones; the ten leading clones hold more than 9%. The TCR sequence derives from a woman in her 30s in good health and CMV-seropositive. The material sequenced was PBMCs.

CDR3 region: CASRPTSGGIYEQYF. The CDR3, as DNA: TGTGCCAGCAGGCCGACTAGCGGGGGAATCTACGAGCAGTACTTC. The V gene is TRBV6-5, the J gene TRBJ2-7; TRBD2 matches at 12 bases. The V gene end was trimmed by 6 bases and the J gene end by 3 bases; junction bases not matched to a gene: 6. This CDR3 has 15 residues. Germline CDR1 MNHEY, CDR2 SVGAGI.